This TCR beta chain was observed in a study of low-dose radiotherapy and immunotherapy resistance in tumors. Study as a whole: Treatment consisted of nivolumab 240 mg every two weeks and ipilimumab 1 mg/kg every six weeks, given intravenously to patients.

Primers targeting TRAV and TRBV primed first-strand cDNA, covering alpha and beta chains. It was with a constant-region primer and a V-primer adapter that TCRs were amplified over roughly 18 PCR cycles. TCRdb re-called the reads with MiXCR, one entry per CDR3 protein. Here the sample spans over 65,000 distinct CDR3 sequences, 15% to 20% being singletons. Time point denoted: before trial treatment. This clonotype was seen many times. The origin of this receptor is a male donor with prostate cancer. Sequencing used PBMCs, obtained before treatment.

CDR3 region: CASSPWPSGGRGELFF. The CDR3 nucleotides are TGTGCCAGCAGCCCCTGGCCTAGCGGGGGCCGCGGGGAGCTGTTTTTT. The chain has TRBV7-2 and TRBJ2-2; TRBD2 matches 10 bases. Germline V lookup: CDR1 SGHTA, CDR2 FQGNSA. CDR3 length: 16 residues. J lost 7 bases, V lost 5 bases, and 10 bases had no gene match.